This TCR beta chain originates from a study of cytomegalovirus exposure and HLA in healthy donors. Whole-study findings and limits: Only CMV serostatus was available as immune exposure information. The authors confirmed in vitro that three CMV-associated chains were specific for CMV antigens. TCR beta chains numbering under 200 were designated cytomegalovirus-associated.

Unmatched junction bases numbered 11, after V lost 9 bases and J lost 4 bases. Germline CDR1 is SGHNT and CDR2 is YENEEA. This CDR3 contains 14 residues. The primer mix had 60 Vbeta and 13 Jbeta primers. Sequencing used immunoSEQ multiplex PCR; TCRdb keeps in-frame clones, though not all of them. The sample yields some 130,000 clones, about four fifths seen once. Worth noting for this clone: Its antigen is not known.

The source of this sequence is a man aged 25-40 years in good health. Input material: PBMCs. The chain carries TRBV11-3 and TRBJ2-7; 8 nucleotides agree with TRBD2. DNA of the CDR3: TGTGCCAGAGGGGGGAGGCTAGCGGGTTACGAGCAGTACTTC. It codes for CARGGRLAGYEQYF.